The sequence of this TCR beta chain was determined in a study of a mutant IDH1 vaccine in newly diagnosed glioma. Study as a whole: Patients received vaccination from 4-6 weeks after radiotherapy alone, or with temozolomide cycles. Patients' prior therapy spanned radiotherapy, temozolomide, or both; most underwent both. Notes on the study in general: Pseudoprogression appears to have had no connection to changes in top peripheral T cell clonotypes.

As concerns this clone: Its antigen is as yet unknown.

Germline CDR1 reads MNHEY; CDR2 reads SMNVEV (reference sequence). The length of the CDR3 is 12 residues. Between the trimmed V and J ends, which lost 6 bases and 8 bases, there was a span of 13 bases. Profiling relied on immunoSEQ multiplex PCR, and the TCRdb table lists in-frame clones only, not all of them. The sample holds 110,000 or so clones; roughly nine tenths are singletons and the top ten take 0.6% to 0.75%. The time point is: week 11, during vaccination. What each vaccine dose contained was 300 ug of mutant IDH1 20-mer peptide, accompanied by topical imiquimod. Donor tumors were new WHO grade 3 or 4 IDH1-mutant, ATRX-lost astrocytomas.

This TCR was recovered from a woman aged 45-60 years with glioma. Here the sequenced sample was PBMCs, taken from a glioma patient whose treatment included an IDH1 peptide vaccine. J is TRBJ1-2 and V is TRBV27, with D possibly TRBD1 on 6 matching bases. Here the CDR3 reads CASRNRVRGYTF. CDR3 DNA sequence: TGTGCCAGCAGGAACAGGGTGCGGGGCTACACCTTC.